A selection of T cell receptor beta chains follows, all from one sample in a study of OX40 agonist ivuxolimab in advanced cancers. Profiled with immunoSEQ multiplex PCR; TCRdb holds only in-frame clones, not every one. The sample lists tens of thousands of clones, roughly nine tenths occurring once. The sequences come from CD4+ or CD8+ T cells sorted from blood, collected in a trial of the OX40 agonist ivuxolimab. Receptor source: an adult with an advanced solid tumor such as melanoma, head and neck, liver or kidney cancer. Each CDR3 is given with its conserved first and last residue. A D gene is named only where the DNA matches it firmly. Rows give clone size only sometimes, using once, few, many, or a class for an expanded clone.

d_call	v_call	cdr3_length	clone_size	j_call	cdr3_nt	cdr3_aa
.	TRBV5-6	13	.	TRBJ2-1	TGTGCCAGCAGCGTGACTAGAACAAATGAGCAGTTCTTC	CASSVTRTNEQFF
TRBD2	TRBV6-5	16	.	TRBJ2-7	TGTGCCAGCAGTTACGACGGGACTAGCAGTTCTCGGGAGCAGTACTTC	CASSYDGTSSSREQYF
.	TRBV6-6	15	.	TRBJ1-3	TGTGCCAGCAGTCGCTTCGGAGGGGAGCTAAACACCATATATTTT	CASSRFGGELNTIYF
.	TRBV27	14	.	TRBJ1-6	TGTGCCAGCAGCCCTCTCCTTTATAATTCACCCCTCCACTTT	CASSPLLYNSPLHF
TRBD1	TRBV5-1	15	.	TRBJ1-2	TGCGCCAGCAGCTTGGGGACAGGGGTTGGTGGTGGCTACACCTTC	CASSLGTGVGGGYTF
.	TRBV28	15	.	TRBJ2-7	TGTGCCAGCAGTACCTCCGGGACGGGGAACAACGAGCAGTACTTC	CASSTSGTGNNEQYF
.	TRBV6-1	15	.	TRBJ1-4	TGTGCCAGCAGTGGAGGGATTGCAACTAATGAAAAACTGTTTTTT	CASSGGIATNEKLFF
TRBD1	TRBV19	13	.	TRBJ2-1	TGTGCCAGCAGGGGGCGCGGTTACAATGAGCAGTTCTTC	CASRGRGYNEQFF
.	TRBV5-6	13	.	TRBJ1-5	TGTGCCAGCAGCTGGGGGGGAGAGCAGCCCCAGCATTTT	CASSWGGEQPQHF
TRBD2	TRBV7-2	18	.	TRBJ2-2	TGTGCCAGCAGCTTAGAACTAGCGGGAGGCCCCTACACCGGGGAGCTGTTTTTT	CASSLELAGGPYTGELFF
.	TRBV11-2	13	.	TRBJ2-7	TGTGCCAGCAGCTTACTCCGGAGGGGCCAGCAGTACTTC	CASSLLRRGQQYF
.	TRBV18	15	once	TRBJ2-1	TGTGCCAGCTCACTGAGCGAGTACTCCTACAATGAGCAGTTCTTC	CASSLSEYSYNEQFF
.	TRBV18	15	.	TRBJ1-1	TGTGCCAGCTCACGATCCGGACTAGCGAACACTGAAGCTTTCTTT	CASSRSGLANTEAFF
.	TRBV18	17	.	TRBJ1-5	TGTGCCAGCTCACCGGACAATAAACAGGGTGTTAATCAGCCCCAGCATTTT	CASSPDNKQGVNQPQHF
TRBD2	TRBV2	14	.	TRBJ2-3	TGTGCCAGCGGGGGGGGACTCCTCCCTAATACGCAGTATTTT	CASGGGLLPNTQYF
.	TRBV27	11	few	TRBJ2-1	TGTGCCAGCGGGGTATACAATGAGCAGTTCTTC	CASGVYNEQFF
TRBD1	TRBV10-3	13	few	TRBJ1-1	TGTGCCATCAGCACACAGGGGGCGGGTGAAGCTTTCTTT	CAISTQGAGEAFF
.	TRBV9	15	.	TRBJ1-1	TGTGCCAGCAGCGTAGATCGGATTATGAACACTGAAGCTTTCTTT	CASSVDRIMNTEAFF
TRBD1	TRBV10-2	15	.	TRBJ1-4	TGCGCCAGCAGTGACCCGGGACAGGGTCATGAAAAACTGTTTTTT	CASSDPGQGHEKLFF
.	TRBV2	15	once	TRBJ2-4	TGTGCCAGCAGTGAAGCCCAGGGGGGGAAAAACATTCAGTACTTC	CASSEAQGGKNIQYF
.	TRBV9	13	.	TRBJ1-1	TGTGCCAGCAGCGTAGACATGAACACTGAAGCTTTCTTT	CASSVDMNTEAFF
.	TRBV5-1	13	.	TRBJ1-1	TGCGCCAGCAGCTTGGCCTCATCCCGTGAAGCTTTCTTT	CASSLASSREAFF
.	TRBV5-4	12	.	TRBJ2-3	TGTGCCAGCAGCTTTCCCCGAGAGGCGCAGTATTTT	CASSFPREAQYF
.	TRBV4-1	16	.	TRBJ2-7	TGCGCCAGCAGCCAAGTAACCGGGCTAGCAGGGTCCGAGCAGTACTTC	CASSQVTGLAGSEQYF
TRBD2	TRBV28	18	.	TRBJ2-3	TGTGCCAGCAGTCCGGATAGGACTAGCGGGGGGGATACAGATACGCAGTATTTT	CASSPDRTSGGDTDTQYF
.	TRBV7-3	14	.	TRBJ2-2	TGTGCCAGCAGCGTACAGGGTTCGGTGGGGGAGCTGTTTTTT	CASSVQGSVGELFF